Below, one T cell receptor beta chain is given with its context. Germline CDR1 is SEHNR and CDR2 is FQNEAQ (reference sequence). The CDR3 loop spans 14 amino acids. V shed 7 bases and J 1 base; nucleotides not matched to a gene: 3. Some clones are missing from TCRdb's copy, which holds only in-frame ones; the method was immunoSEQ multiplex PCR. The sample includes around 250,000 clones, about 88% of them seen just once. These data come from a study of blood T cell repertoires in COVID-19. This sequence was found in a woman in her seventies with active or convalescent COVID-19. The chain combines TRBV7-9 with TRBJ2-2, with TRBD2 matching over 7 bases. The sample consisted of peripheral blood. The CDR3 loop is CASKTGGNTGELFF. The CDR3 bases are TGTGCCAGCAAGACGGGGGGGAACACCGGGGAGCTGTTTTTT.